These 23 T cell receptor beta chains came from one sample sequenced in a study of glioma-infiltrating T cells after dendritic cell vaccination (dated by TCRdb to the mid-2010s). The label giving this sample's time point can be read as: after dendritic cell vaccination, including at tumor progression/relapse. Receptor libraries were prepared by the immunoSEQ multiplex PCR assay. Entries here come from immuneACCESS through TCRdb and include only in-frame sequences with V and J called. Some clones fail to appear in such tables; in the studies checked, an unresolved V gene covers under half of the shortfall, and the cause of the remainder is unknown. The sample data list tens of thousands of clones, and roughly 84% of these were observed just once. The ten top clones hold around 8.3% of the sample. The sample was blood, taken after dendritic cell vaccination. These receptors originate from a human donor with glioblastoma.

Only a few counts were recorded for this clone. The CDR3 loop is CASTGSGSNTGELFF. As DNA, the CDR3 is TGTGCCAGCACGGGGTCGGGATCGAACACCGGGGAGCTGTTTTTT. The J gene is TRBJ2-2, the V gene TRBV2, with D tentatively TRBD2 (5 bases). The CDR3 length is 15 residues. Germline loops: CDR1 SNHLY, CDR2 FYNNEI. The germline V and J ends were trimmed by 7 bases and 0 bases, with 12 bases remaining between them.

The chain couples TRBV7-9 to TRBJ1-4, with D perhaps TRBD1 (5 bases). The CDR3 length is 16 residues. The V and J ends lost 5 bases and 8 bases respectively, with 21 bases between them. Germline V gene sequence: CDR1 SEHNR, CDR2 FQNEAQ (reference sequence). This CDR3 is CASSAGTTATGEKLFF. In DNA form, the CDR3 reads TGTGCCAGCAGCGCGGGGACCACAGCTACTGGGGAAAAACTGTTTTTT.

V usage is TRBV2 and J usage is TRBJ2-5; D is undetermined. The V end lost 6 bases, the J end lost 3 bases, and 14 bases lay between the germline ends. From germline, CDR1 is SNHLY and CDR2 FYNNEI. This CDR3 has 14 amino acids. This chain's CDR3 is CASSAQSTKETQYF. As DNA, the CDR3 is TGTGCCAGCAGCGCCCAATCCACAAAAGAGACCCAGTACTTC.

The rearrangement links TRBV13 to TRBJ1-2; the match to TRBD1 covers 11 bases. From germline, CDR1 is PRHDT and CDR2 FYEKMQ (reference sequence). The CDR3 length is 17 residues. V was clipped by 5 bases and J by 0 bases; unmatched bases: 8. CDR3 nucleotides: TGTGCCAGCAGCCCAGGGACAGGGGGATCAGCTAACTATGGCTACACCTTC. Its protein is CASSPGTGGSANYGYTF.

The rearrangement uses TRBV7-2 and TRBJ2-5; 7 bases agree with TRBD2. The CDR3 has 14 amino acids. Germline lookup yields CDR1 SGHTA and CDR2 FQGNSA. After removal of 1 base from V and 5 bases from J, the junction contained 4 bases not matched to a gene. CDR3 protein: CASSLGSAGETQYF. CDR3 coding DNA: TGTGCCAGCAGCTTAGGATCAGCGGGGGAGACCCAGTACTTC.

This clone turned up a few times. This chain connects TRBV6-7 to TRBJ2-2; 7 nucleotides agree with TRBD1. TRBV6-7 is given ORF status, its function remaining uncertain. V lost 7 bases to trimming and J lost 0 bases; unmatched junction nucleotides: 5. The CDR3 has 15 amino acids. CDR3 in DNA: TGTGCCAGCAATGGGACAGACGCGAACACCGGGGAGCTGTTTTTT. Its protein product is CASNGTDANTGELFF.

V gene TRBV5-1 combines with J gene TRBJ1-1; D perhaps matches TRBD1 (6 bases). The CDR3 consists of 17 residues. The V end lost 0 bases, the J end lost 2 bases, and 17 bases lay between the germline ends. Germline lookup yields CDR1 SGHRS and CDR2 YFSETQ. The CDR3 protein is CASSLGGGARSNTEAFF. CDR3 sequence (DNA): TGCGCCAGCAGCTTGGGAGGGGGGGCGAGGTCTAACACTGAAGCTTTCTTT.

The V and J genes are TRBV30 and TRBJ1-1; unclear D gene. V lost 0 bases to trimming and J lost 2 bases, with 7 bases between them. CDR1 is GTSNPN, CDR2 SVGIG, per germline (reference sequence). CDR3 size: 13 residues. The CDR3 nucleotides are TGTGCCTGGAGTGTCGCAGTAAACACTGAAGCTTTCTTT. Translating gives CAWSVAVNTEAFF.

This clone was detected once. The CDR3, as DNA: TGTGCCAGCAGTTCCCCCAGGGTAGGGTACGAGCAGTACTTC. Translating gives CASSSPRVGYEQYF. J is TRBJ2-7 and V is TRBV6-5, with D possibly TRBD1 on 5 matching bases. The length of the CDR3 is 14 residues. CDR1 is MNHEY, CDR2 SVGAGI, per germline. The V and J ends lost 4 bases and 4 bases respectively, with 14 bases between them.

The V call is TRBV27, the J call TRBJ2-3, with D maybe TRBD1 (7 bases). The CDR3 spans 14 residues. CDR1 is MNHEY and CDR2 is SMNVEV in the germline V gene (reference sequence). V was pared by 3 bases and J by 3 bases, with 10 bases between. DNA of the CDR3: TGTGCCAGCAGTTTTGCAGGGGGGACAGATACGCAGTATTTT. Amino acid sequence: CASSFAGGTDTQYF.

This chain joins TRBV9 and TRBJ2-3, with a weak D call TRBD1 (5 bases). Between the trimmed V and J ends, which lost 0 bases and 10 bases, there was a span of 9 bases. In germline, CDR1 is SGDLS, CDR2 YYNGEE. The length of the CDR3 is 12 residues. In DNA form, the CDR3 reads TGTGCCAGCAGCGTAGGGGGCGGAGCGCAGTATTTT. Translated: CASSVGGGAQYF.

This clone was seen a single time. This chain joins TRBV19 and TRBJ2-7, with TRBD2 matching over 12 bases. The J segment lost 0 bases and the V segment lost 3 bases, leaving 6 bases of the junction unmatched. Germline V gives CDR1 LNHDA, CDR2 SQIVND (reference sequence). The CDR3 totals 17 residues. The CDR3 nucleotides are TGTGCCAGTAGTATTTCGACTAGCGGGGGCCACTCCTACGAGCAGTACTTC. As protein: CASSISTSGGHSYEQYF. Complete variable domain (other parts from reference TRBV19 and TRBJ2-7): DGGITQSPKYLFRKEGQNVTLSCEQNLNHDAMYWYRQDPGQGLRLIYYSQIVNDFQKGDIAEGYSVSREKKESFPLTVTSAQKNPTAFYLCASSISTSGGHSYEQYFGPGTRLTVT.

In this sample, this clone turned up once. The J gene is TRBJ2-2, the V gene TRBV4-3; 7 nucleotides agree with TRBD1. The CDR3 is 14 amino acids. Germline values: CDR1 LGHNA, CDR2 YSLEER. J was trimmed by 7 bases and V by 4 bases; bases with no gene match: 6. The CDR3: CASSRAGTVGELFF. The CDR3 nucleotides read TGCGCCAGCAGCCGCGCCGGGACAGTCGGGGAGCTGTTTTTT.

The V and J genes are TRBV19 and TRBJ2-7, with 8 bases fitting TRBD1. Germline lookup yields CDR1 LNHDA and CDR2 SQIVND (reference sequence). The junction had 8 bases not matched to a gene; V was cut back by 3 bases and J by 7 bases. CDR3 length: 14 amino acids. CDR3 bases: TGTGCCAGTAGTATGGGGCAGGGGGCTGAGGAGCAGTACTTC. Translation gives CASSMGQGAEEQYF.

V gene TRBV9 combines with J gene TRBJ2-1; 7 bases match TRBD1. Looked up from germline, CDR1 is SGDLS and CDR2 is YYNGEE. V dropped 3 bases and J dropped 4; count of bases not matched to a gene: 7. The CDR3 is made up of 15 amino acids. The CDR3 here is CASSALGTAYNEQFF. As DNA, the CDR3 is TGTGCCAGCAGCGCCCTAGGGACAGCTTACAATGAGCAGTTCTTC.

This chain connects TRBV4-1 to TRBJ2-7; TRBD1 might be the D (6 bases). Germline V CDR1 and CDR2: MGHRA, YSYEKL. V lost 0 bases and J 2 bases, leaving 11 bases between the germline ends. This CDR3 spans 15 amino acids. The CDR3 loop reads CASSQEWTATYEQYF. The CDR3 bases are TGCGCCAGCAGCCAAGAATGGACAGCTACCTACGAGCAGTACTTC.

The chain joins TRBV5-5 to TRBJ1-1; D call uncertain. Trimming took off 2 bases at V and 6 bases at J, with 5 bases between the two ends. The CDR3 length is 11 residues. Germline V gives CDR1 SGHKS, CDR2 YYEKEE (reference sequence). The chain's CDR3 is CASSFGAEAFF. DNA for the CDR3: TGTGCCAGCAGCTTCGGTGCTGAAGCTTTCTTT.

The CDR3 DNA sequence: TGTGCCAGCAGTTTAGGGGGCGGATTTTATTCACCCCTCCACTTT. Translating gives CASSLGGGFYSPLHF. The rearrangement uses TRBV28 and TRBJ1-6; TRBD1 is a possible D gene (6 bases). The CDR3 extends over 15 amino acids. The germline V gene has CDR1 MDHEN and CDR2 SYDVKM. Between the trimmed V and J ends, which lost 2 bases and 8 bases, there was a span of 13 bases.

This clone was picked up a small number of times. V usage is TRBV2 and J usage is TRBJ2-1; 12 nucleotides match TRBD2. Germline CDR1 is SNHLY and CDR2 is FYNNEI. The CDR3 spans 15 residues. Losses at the gene ends were 5 bases for V and 5 bases for J; bases not matched to a gene: 4. CDR3 in amino acids: CASSPGLAGNNEQFF. CDR3 DNA sequence: TGTGCCAGCAGTCCTGGACTAGCGGGGAACAATGAGCAGTTCTTC.

The rearrangement uses TRBV7-2 and TRBJ2-1, with TRBD2 as a possible D gene (5 bases). Germline CDR1 SGHTA, CDR2 FQGNSA. Trimming stripped 2 bases from V and 0 bases from J, with 8 bases between. CDR3 size: 15 residues. CDR3 residues: CASSLTGSSYNEQFF. The CDR3 nucleotides are TGTGCCAGCAGCTTAACGGGGAGCTCCTACAATGAGCAGTTCTTC.

The chain has TRBV19 and TRBJ1-1; D perhaps matches TRBD1 (6 bases). The V gene's germline CDR1 is LNHDA and CDR2 SQIVND (reference sequence). V was shortened by 5 bases and J by 2 bases, with 18 bases between the two germline ends. This CDR3 contains 16 residues. The CDR3 nucleotides read TGTGCCAGTAGTCCCAGGGGCCCAGCTAGTAACACTGAAGCTTTCTTT. It translates to CASSPRGPASNTEAFF. The entire variable domain, with the rest obtained from reference TRBV19 and TRBJ1-1, is as follows: DGGITQSPKYLFRKEGQNVTLSCEQNLNHDAMYWYRQDPGQGLRLIYYSQIVNDFQKGDIAEGYSVSREKKESFPLTVTSAQKNPTAFYLCASSPRGPASNTEAFFGQGTRLTVV.

The chain joins TRBV28 to TRBJ2-7; 7 bases align to TRBD1. V lost 5 bases, J lost 0 bases, and 7 bases stayed unmatched. Germline V gene data show CDR1 as MDHEN and CDR2 as SYDVKM. There are 15 residues in the CDR3. CDR3 protein: CASSPIGTASYEQYF. The CDR3 nucleotides are TGTGCCAGCAGTCCCATAGGGACAGCCTCCTACGAGCAGTACTTC.

This clone was seen only a few times. This chain joins TRBV27 and TRBJ2-1, with 7 bases matching TRBD1. V lost 1 base, J lost 5 bases, and 11 bases stayed unmatched. This CDR3 comprises 17 residues. Per the germline V gene, CDR1 is MNHEY and CDR2 is SMNVEV (reference sequence). Written as DNA, the CDR3 is TGTGCCAGCAGTTTATGGAACAGGGGTAGTCAGAACAATGAGCAGTTCTTC. Its protein product is CASSLWNRGSQNNEQFF.